These 24 T cell receptor beta chains were sequenced from one sample in a study of cytomegalovirus exposure and HLA in healthy donors. The primer mix had 60 Vbeta and 13 Jbeta primers. Measured with immunoSEQ multiplex PCR; TCRdb has only the in-frame clones, and not every one. The data contain under 150,000 clones, 82% of them singletons. The sample taken for sequencing was PBMCs. The receptors were gathered from a male donor in good health and CMV-seronegative.

This clone showed up just a few times. The chain joins TRBV11-2 to TRBJ2-2; the match to TRBD2 covers 8 bases. The CDR3 runs 15 residues. Germline V gene sequence: CDR1 SGHAT, CDR2 FQNNGV. The ends lost 5 bases at V and 3 bases at J; junction bases unmatched: 5. In DNA form, the CDR3 reads TGTGCCAGCAGCCTCACTAGCGGATACACCGGGGAGCTGTTTTTT. It yields the protein CASSLTSGYTGELFF.

The chain has TRBV30 and TRBJ2-2; TRBD1 aligns across 7 bases. Germline V gene sequence: CDR1 GTSNPN, CDR2 SVGIG (reference sequence). V was pared by 1 base and J by 6 bases, with 8 bases of the junction left unmatched. This CDR3 has 15 residues. CDR3 in amino acids: CAWSDLGQRSGELFF. CDR3 DNA sequence: TGTGCCTGGAGTGACCTGGGACAGCGATCCGGGGAGCTGTTTTTT.

The V call is TRBV13, the J call TRBJ2-2; 9 nucleotides match TRBD2. The germline V gene has CDR1 PRHDT and CDR2 FYEKMQ (reference sequence). The CDR3 length is 17 residues. Germline trimming cut 5 bases from V and 5 bases from J; bases unmatched to any gene: 12. The CDR3 loop reads CASSPWGASGTTGELFF. The CDR3 DNA sequence: TGTGCCAGCAGCCCATGGGGGGCTAGCGGGACGACCGGGGAGCTGTTTTTT.

This clone was seen a handful of times. V usage is TRBV29-1 and J usage is TRBJ2-5; 8 bases align to TRBD1. The CDR3 covers 16 residues. CDR1 SQVTM and CDR2 ANQGSEA come from the germline V gene. V was clipped by 8 bases and J by 4 bases; unmatched bases: 18. The CDR3 nucleotides read TGCAGCCCGAGGGGTAGGGAACAGGGGGTAGGAGAGACCCAGTACTTC. Protein: CSPRGREQGVGETQYF. Using reference TRBV29-1 and TRBJ2-5 for the parts outside the CDR3, the full variable domain is SAVISQKPSRDICQRGTSLTIQCQVDSQVTMMFWYRQQPGQSLTLIATANQGSEATYESGFVIDKFPISRPNLTFSTLTVSNMSPEDSSIYLCSPRGREQGVGETQYFGPGTRLLVL.

The rearrangement links TRBV6-5 to TRBJ1-3; tentative D call: TRBD1 (6 bases). Between the trimmed V and J ends, which lost 8 bases and 0 bases, there was a span of 14 bases. CDR3 length: 15 residues. Germline V lookup: CDR1 MNHEY, CDR2 SVGAGI. The CDR3 loop is CASWDTRYSGNTIYF. The CDR3, as DNA: TGTGCCAGCTGGGACACACGTTACTCTGGAAACACCATATATTTT.

Written as DNA, the CDR3 is TGCAGCGTTGAAAGGGGACAGGGGTACACTGAAGCTTTCTTT. Translating it yields CSVERGQGYTEAFF. The chain couples TRBV29-1 to TRBJ1-1, with 10 bases that match TRBD1. Germline CDR1 and CDR2: SQVTM and ANQGSEA. The trim removed 2 bases at V and 3 bases at J, leaving 3 bases unmatched. The CDR3 loop spans 14 amino acids.

The chain couples TRBV4-3 to TRBJ2-7; D is unclear. Germline CDR1 reads LGHNA; CDR2 reads YSLEER. Trimming took off 0 bases at V and 2 bases at J, with 8 bases between the two ends. The CDR3 is made up of 14 amino acids. CDR3 in amino acids: CASSQDLDTYEQYF. CDR3 nucleotide sequence: TGCGCCAGCAGCCAAGATCTTGACACCTACGAGCAGTACTTC.

V usage is TRBV27 and J usage is TRBJ2-7; D is perhaps TRBD2 (5 bases). V lost 0 bases, J lost 2 bases, and 14 bases lay in between. This CDR3 comprises 16 residues. Germline V gives CDR1 MNHEY, CDR2 SMNVEV (reference sequence). CDR3 amino acids: CASSLSWGARTYEQYF. CDR3 DNA: TGTGCCAGCAGTTTATCCTGGGGAGCGAGGACCTACGAGCAGTACTTC.

A remark on this clone: The identical CDR3 is also encoded by other nucleotide sequences in the sample. The rearrangement uses TRBV27 and TRBJ2-2; tentatively, D is TRBD1 (6 bases). The germline V gene encodes CDR1 MNHEY and CDR2 SMNVEV (reference sequence). With 4 bases removed from V and 4 bases from J, the gap between germline ends came to 10 bases. This CDR3 region has 14 residues. The CDR3 here is CASSWAGATGELFF. CDR3 nucleotides: TGTGCCAGCAGTTGGGCAGGGGCCACCGGGGAGCTGTTTTTT.

The gene calls are TRBV11-3 and TRBJ1-1; D unclear. In germline, CDR1 is SGHNT, CDR2 YENEEA. Trimming removed 6 bases at V and 0 bases at J, with 14 bases between. The CDR3 has 15 amino acids. CDR3 sequence: CASSLEIDLNTEAFF. The CDR3 nucleotides read TGTGCCAGCAGTTTGGAGATTGACTTGAACACTGAAGCTTTCTTT.

This clone was observed a handful of times. The chain uses TRBV19 and TRBJ2-2; D remains unclear. The germline V gene encodes CDR1 LNHDA and CDR2 SQIVND (reference sequence). V lost 2 bases, J lost 2 bases, and 6 bases lay in between. CDR3 length equals 14 residues. The CDR3 DNA follows: TGTGCCAGTAGTATATACTTTAACACCGGGGAGCTGTTTTTT. Translating it yields CASSIYFNTGELFF.

The rearrangement joins TRBV7-6 to TRBJ2-3; D call uncertain. CDR3 length equals 15 residues. V was pared by 4 bases and J by 0 bases, with 11 bases between. Germline V lookup: CDR1 SGHVS, CDR2 FNYEAQ. In DNA form, the CDR3 reads TGTGCCAGCAGCTCCTTGTCGACTAGCACAGATACGCAGTATTTT. Protein: CASSSLSTSTDTQYF.

The chain uses TRBV7-3 and TRBJ2-1, with D tentatively TRBD1 (5 bases). Germline assignment: CDR1 SGHTA and CDR2 FQGTGA. V lost 5 bases and J lost 8, with 13 bases in between. CDR3 length equals 13 residues. CDR3 loop: CASSPQGNHEQFF. CDR3 DNA sequence: TGTGCCAGCAGCCCCCAGGGAAACCATGAGCAGTTCTTC.

The gene calls are TRBV9 and TRBJ2-7; TRBD1 is a possible D gene (6 bases). There are 15 residues in the CDR3. Germline lookup yields CDR1 SGDLS and CDR2 YYNGEE. V was pared by 4 bases and J by 0 bases, with 14 bases between. The CDR3 nucleotides are TGTGCCAGCAGCCCTGGACAGCGACCCTCCTACGAGCAGTACTTC. Translated, it gives CASSPGQRPSYEQYF.

This rearrangement joins TRBV7-8 to TRBJ2-3, with D possibly being TRBD2 (5 bases). Germline CDR1 and CDR2: SGHVS and FQNEAQ. V gave up 5 bases and J gave up 5 bases, with 14 bases separating them. The CDR3 is made up of 14 amino acids. CDR3 sequence (DNA): TGTGCCAGCAGCCCGCGGGTGGGGAGAGATACGCAGTATTTT. The encoded protein is CASSPRVGRDTQYF.

In its sample, this clone was seen once. The V gene is TRBV7-3, the J gene TRBJ2-2, with 10 bases lining up with TRBD2. With 2 bases clipped from V and 1 base from J, the junction kept 1 base outside the gene matches. Germline CDR1 reads SGHTA; CDR2 reads FQGTGA. The CDR3 has 16 amino acids. The CDR3 DNA reads as TGTGCCAGCAGCTTACTAGCGGGGGTGAACACCGGGGAGCTGTTTTTT. It yields the protein CASSLLAGVNTGELFF. The whole variable domain, remainder taken from reference TRBV7-3 and TRBJ2-2, is GAGVSQTPSNKVTEKGKYVELRCDPISGHTALYWYRQSLGQGPEFLIYFQGTGAADDSGLPNDRFFAVRPEGSVSTLKIQRTERGDSAVYLCASSLLAGVNTGELFFGEGSRLTVL.

The genes are TRBV7-6 and TRBJ2-7; 9 nucleotides align to TRBD2. The CDR3 is made up of 18 amino acids. Trimming removed 1 base from V and 7 bases from J; junction bases left unmatched: 17. CDR1 is SGHVS, CDR2 FNYEAQ, per germline. CDR3 protein: CASSLDPPSGTRDSEQYF. The CDR3 nucleotides read TGTGCCAGCAGCTTAGACCCCCCTAGCGGGACGAGGGACTCTGAGCAGTACTTC.

The chain has TRBV7-9 and TRBJ2-4; TRBD2 agrees at 14 bases. The germline CDR1 and CDR2 sequences are SEHNR and FQNEAQ (reference sequence). CDR3 length: 16 amino acids. V was pared by 5 bases and J by 9 bases, with 9 bases of the junction left unmatched. CDR3: CASSPGLAGERGIQYF. CDR3 nucleotides: TGTGCCAGCAGCCCGGGACTAGCGGGAGAGAGGGGCATTCAGTACTTC.

The rearrangement uses TRBV9 and TRBJ2-1, with 9 bases lining up with TRBD1. The CDR3 contains 15 residues. After removal of 3 bases from V and 2 bases from J, the junction contained 3 bases not matched to a gene. From germline, CDR1 is SGDLS and CDR2 YYNGEE. CDR3 DNA sequence: TGTGCCAGCAGCGACGGACAGGGGACCTACAATGAGCAGTTCTTC. It encodes CASSDGQGTYNEQFF.

This clone appeared a few times. The rearrangement links TRBV7-9 to TRBJ2-7; perhaps TRBD2 as D (7 bases). This CDR3 is built from 14 residues. Germline V gene sequence: CDR1 SEHNR, CDR2 FQNEAQ (reference sequence). V lost 5 bases and J lost 6, with 17 bases in between. The CDR3 DNA reads as TGTGCCAGCAGCCTGGGGGGGGCTGGGGGCGAGCAGTACTTC. This codes for CASSLGGAGGEQYF.

This clone was seen a few times. The chain carries TRBV5-6 and TRBJ2-7, with D possibly being TRBD2 (6 bases). V dropped 1 base and J dropped 0 bases, with 11 bases sitting between them. This CDR3 spans 15 amino acids. Germline-derived CDR1 and CDR2 are SGHDT and YYEEEE. The CDR3 region has the DNA TGTGCCAGCAGCTTGAACGGGGGTGTCTCCTACGAGCAGTACTTC. Translation: CASSLNGGVSYEQYF.

This clone appeared once. The chain uses TRBV27 and TRBJ1-4; perhaps TRBD1 as D (6 bases). The CDR3 is made up of 16 amino acids. Germline V gene data show CDR1 as MNHEY and CDR2 as SMNVEV (reference sequence). Trimming stripped 4 bases from V and 8 bases from J, with 20 bases between. The CDR3 loop reads CASSSMRGGAQEKLFF. The CDR3 DNA sequence: TGTGCCAGCAGTTCCATGCGTGGGGGGGCCCAAGAAAAACTGTTTTTT.

This clone was seen more than once but under ten times. The chain links TRBV28 to TRBJ1-1; 8 nucleotides align to TRBD1. CDR3 length equals 16 residues. The germline V gene has CDR1 MDHEN and CDR2 SYDVKM. The trim removed 3 bases at V and 6 bases at J, leaving 12 bases unmatched. CDR3 protein: CASSFLMDREGAEAFF. CDR3 coding DNA: TGTGCCAGCAGTTTCCTCATGGACAGGGAAGGAGCTGAAGCTTTCTTT.

This chain uses TRBV13 with TRBJ2-3; 10 bases line up with TRBD2. Germline loops: CDR1 PRHDT, CDR2 FYEKMQ (reference sequence). This CDR3 has 16 residues. Germline trimming cut 7 bases from V and 1 base from J; bases unmatched to any gene: 8. The CDR3 bases are TGTGCCAGCACCGTGACCGGGACTAGCGGCACAGATACGCAGTATTTT. Its protein product is CASTVTGTSGTDTQYF.